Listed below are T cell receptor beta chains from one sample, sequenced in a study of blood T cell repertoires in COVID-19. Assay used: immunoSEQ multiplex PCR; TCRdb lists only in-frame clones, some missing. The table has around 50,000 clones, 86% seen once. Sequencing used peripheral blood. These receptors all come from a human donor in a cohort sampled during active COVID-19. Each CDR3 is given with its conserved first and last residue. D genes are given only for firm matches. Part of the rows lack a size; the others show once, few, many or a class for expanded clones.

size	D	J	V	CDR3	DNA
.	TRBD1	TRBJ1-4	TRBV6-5	CASSSNRGTTNEKLFF	TGTGCCAGCAGTTCGAACAGGGGGACAACTAATGAAAAACTGTTTTTT
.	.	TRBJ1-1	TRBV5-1	CASSFGIGETEAFF	TGCGCCAGCAGCTTTGGTATCGGGGAGACTGAAGCTTTCTTT
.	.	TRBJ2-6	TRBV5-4	CASSSAGAGANVLTF	TGTGCCAGCAGCTCCGCCGGGGCTGGGGCCAACGTCCTGACTTTC
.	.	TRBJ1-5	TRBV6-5	CASRPEGSLNQPQHF	TGTGCCAGTCGACCGGAGGGGTCGCTCAATCAGCCCCAGCATTTT
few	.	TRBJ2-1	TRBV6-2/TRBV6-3	CASSYGGNNEQFF	TGTGCCAGCAGTTACGGGGGGAACAATGAGCAGTTCTTC
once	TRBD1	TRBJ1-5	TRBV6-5	CASSLNRDRGNQPQHF	TGTGCCAGCAGTTTAAACCGGGACAGGGGCAATCAGCCCCAGCATTTT
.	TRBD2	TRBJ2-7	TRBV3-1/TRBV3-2	CASSQSILAANYEQYF	TGTGCCAGCAGCCAGTCAATACTAGCGGCGAACTACGAGCAGTACTTC
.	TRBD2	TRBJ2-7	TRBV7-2	CASSPGLVITYEQYF	TGTGCCAGCAGCCCGGGACTAGTTATCACTTACGAGCAGTACTTC
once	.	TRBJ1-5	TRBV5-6	CASSLGRNNQPQHF	TGTGCCAGCAGCTTGGGCAGGAATAATCAGCCCCAGCATTTT
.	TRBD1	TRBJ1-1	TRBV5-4	CASSYNLGQGLVNTEAFF	TGTGCCAGCAGCTACAACCTCGGACAGGGATTAGTGAACACTGAAGCTTTCTTT
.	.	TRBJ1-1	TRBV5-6	CASSPSVLNTEAFF	TGTGCCAGCAGCCCCTCCGTTTTGAACACTGAAGCTTTCTTT
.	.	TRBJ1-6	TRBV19	CASSMPGQVNSPLHF	TGTGCCAGTAGTATGCCGGGACAAGTTAATTCACCCCTCCACTTT
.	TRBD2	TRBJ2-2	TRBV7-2	CASSLVAGGRTGELFF	TGTGCCAGCAGCTTAGTAGCGGGGGGGCGCACCGGGGAGCTGTTTTTT
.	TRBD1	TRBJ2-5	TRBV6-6	CASSYPWDSQETQYF	TGTGCCAGCAGTTACCCTTGGGACAGCCAAGAGACCCAGTACTTC
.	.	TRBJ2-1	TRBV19	CASSLLGAVVNNEQFF	TGTGCCAGTAGCCTTTTAGGGGCGGTAGTAAACAATGAGCAGTTCTTC
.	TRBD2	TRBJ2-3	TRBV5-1	CASSFGSSGSADTQYF	TGCGCCAGCAGCTTCGGGTCTAGCGGGAGCGCAGATACGCAGTATTTT
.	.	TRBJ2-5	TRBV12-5	CASGLVWQGQETQYF	TGTGCTAGTGGTTTGGTATGGCAGGGCCAAGAGACCCAGTACTTC
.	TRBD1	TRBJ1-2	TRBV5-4	CASSSRDREGYGYTF	TGTGCCAGCAGCTCAAGGGACAGGGAGGGATATGGCTACACCTTC
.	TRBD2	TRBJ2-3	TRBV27	CASSFSPASGRAEDTQYF	TGTGCCAGCAGTTTCTCCCCGGCTAGCGGGAGGGCCGAGGATACGCAGTATTTT
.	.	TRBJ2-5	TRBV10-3	CATSSGNQETQYF	TGTGCCACCTCGTCGGGGAATCAAGAGACCCAGTACTTC
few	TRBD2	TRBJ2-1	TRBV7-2	CASSLSRTSPYNEQFF	TGTGCCAGCAGCTTATCCCGGACTAGCCCTTACAATGAGCAGTTCTTC
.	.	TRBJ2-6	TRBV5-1	CASSWGDPSGANVLTF	TGCGCCAGCAGCTGGGGGGACCCTTCTGGGGCCAACGTCCTGACTTTC
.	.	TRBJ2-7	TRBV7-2	CASSLGELSSYEQYF	TGTGCCAGCAGCCTCGGGGAGCTCAGCTCCTACGAGCAGTACTTC
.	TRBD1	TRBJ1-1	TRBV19	CASRGTGGERLPGAFF	TGTGCCAGTAGGGGGACAGGGGGCGAGAGGTTACCCGGAGCTTTCTTT
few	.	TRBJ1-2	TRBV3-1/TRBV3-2	CASSQEGRGFGYTF	TGTGCCAGCAGCCAAGAGGGTAGGGGTTTTGGCTACACCTTC
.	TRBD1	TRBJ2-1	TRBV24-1	CATSESGTGANNEQFF	TGTGCCACCAGTGAATCCGGGACAGGGGCTAACAATGAGCAGTTCTTC
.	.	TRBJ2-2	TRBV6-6	CASREGQNTGELFF	TGTGCCAGCAGAGAAGGACAGAACACCGGGGAGCTGTTTTTT
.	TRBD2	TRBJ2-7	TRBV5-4	CASSLGTSGRSEQYF	TGTGCCAGCAGCTTAGGGACTAGCGGGAGGAGCGAGCAGTACTTC
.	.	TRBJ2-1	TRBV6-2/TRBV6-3	CASSLQGSYNEQFF	TGTGCCAGCAGTTTACAGGGATCCTACAATGAGCAGTTCTTC
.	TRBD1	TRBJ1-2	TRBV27	CASSLARQGYGYTF	TGTGCCAGCAGTCTAGCTAGACAGGGCTATGGCTACACCTTC
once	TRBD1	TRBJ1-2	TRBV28	CASGQGDYGYTF	TGTGCCAGCGGGCAGGGGGACTATGGCTACACCTTC
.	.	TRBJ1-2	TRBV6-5	CASSSWGVAGYTF	TGTGCCAGCAGTTCTTGGGGGGTGGCTGGCTACACCTTC
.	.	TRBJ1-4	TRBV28	CAVRGNEKLFF	TGTGCAGTCAGGGGAAATGAAAAACTGTTTTTT
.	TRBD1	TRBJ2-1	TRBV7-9	CASSSDRVRFF	TGTGCCAGCAGCTCGGACAGGGTTCGGTTCTTC
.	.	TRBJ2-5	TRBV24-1	CATSETGGTQYF	TGTGCCACCAGTGAAACCGGGGGGACCCAGTACTTC
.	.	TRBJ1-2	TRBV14	CASSQGQEYGYTF	TGTGCCAGCAGCCAGGGACAAGAGTATGGCTACACCTTC
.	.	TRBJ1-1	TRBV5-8	CASSSDRDLNTEAFF	TGTGCCAGCAGCTCGGACAGAGACTTGAACACTGAAGCTTTCTTT
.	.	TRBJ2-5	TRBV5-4	CATVGPSGETQYF	TGTGCCACTGTAGGTCCCTCGGGAGAGACCCAGTACTTC
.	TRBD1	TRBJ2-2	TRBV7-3	CASSRTGANTGELFF	TGTGCCAGCAGCCGCACAGGGGCCAACACCGGGGAGCTGTTTTTT
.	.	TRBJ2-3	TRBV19	CASSMATGSTDTQYF	TGTGCCAGTAGTATGGCGACAGGCAGCACAGATACGCAGTATTTT
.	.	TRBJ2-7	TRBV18	CASRQVTYEQYF	TGTGCCAGCCGACAGGTCACCTACGAGCAGTACTTC
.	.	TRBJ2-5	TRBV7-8	CASSLGDFSGETQYF	TGTGCCAGCAGCTTAGGGGACTTCTCAGGAGAGACCCAGTACTTC
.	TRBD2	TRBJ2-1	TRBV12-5	CASGLPQTSGRYNEQFF	TGTGCTAGTGGTTTGCCCCAGACTAGCGGGAGATACAATGAGCAGTTCTTC
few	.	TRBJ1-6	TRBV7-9	CASSRDTDNSPLHF	TGTGCCAGCAGCCGGGACACAGATAATTCACCCCTCCACTTT
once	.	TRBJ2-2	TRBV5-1	CASSFIPGQDGELFF	TGCGCCAGCAGCTTCATCCCAGGGCAGGACGGGGAGCTGTTTTTT